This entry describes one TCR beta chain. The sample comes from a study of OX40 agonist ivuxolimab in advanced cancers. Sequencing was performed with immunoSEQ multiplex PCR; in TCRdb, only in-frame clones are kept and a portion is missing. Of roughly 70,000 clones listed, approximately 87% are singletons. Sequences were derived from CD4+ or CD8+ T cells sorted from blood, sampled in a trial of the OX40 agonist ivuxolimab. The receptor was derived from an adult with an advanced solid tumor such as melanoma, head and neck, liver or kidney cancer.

The CDR3 bases are TGTGCCAGTAGTATCCCGGAACGGGTCACCGGGGAGCTGTTTTTT. Amino acids: CASSIPERVTGELFF. The genes are TRBV19 and TRBJ2-2; D is uncertain. Trimming took off 3 bases at V and 4 bases at J, with 12 bases between the two ends. The CDR3 spans 15 residues. Germline CDR1 reads LNHDA; CDR2 reads SQIVND (reference sequence).